A single TCR beta chain is shown here with its context. Germline V gene lookup returns CDR1 SGHRS and CDR2 YFSETQ. The V segment lost 4 bases and the J segment 4 bases; nucleotides outside the gene matches: 7. This CDR3 contains 15 residues. Generated by immunoSEQ multiplex PCR, the TCRdb table keeps only in-frame clones and is missing some. The sample shows around 42,000 clones, just over 90% of them seen only once. These data are taken from a study of T cell changes during pregnancy in multiple sclerosis. This sequence joins TRBV5-1 and TRBJ2-2, with 7 nucleotides matching TRBD2. The sequencing here drew on CD4+ T cells from peripheral blood mononuclear cells, taken in the third trimester of pregnancy. The sequence was obtained from a female donor with multiple sclerosis, enrolled in a pregnancy study. The CDR3 spells CASSGREGPTGELFF. For the CDR3, the DNA is TGCGCCAGCAGCGGGAGGGAGGGCCCCACCGGGGAGCTGTTTTTT.